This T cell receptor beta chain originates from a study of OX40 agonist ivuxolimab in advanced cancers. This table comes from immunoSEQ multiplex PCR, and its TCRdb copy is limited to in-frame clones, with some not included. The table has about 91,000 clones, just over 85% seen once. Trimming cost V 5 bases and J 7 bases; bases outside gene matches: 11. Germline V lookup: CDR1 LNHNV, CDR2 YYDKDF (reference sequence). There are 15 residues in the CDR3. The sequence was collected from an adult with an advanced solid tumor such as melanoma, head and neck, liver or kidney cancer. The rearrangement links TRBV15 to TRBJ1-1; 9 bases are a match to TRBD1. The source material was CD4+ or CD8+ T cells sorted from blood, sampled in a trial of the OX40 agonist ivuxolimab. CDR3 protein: CATSAWDRATDEAFF. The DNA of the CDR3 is TGTGCCACCAGCGCCTGGGACAGGGCTACAGATGAAGCTTTCTTT. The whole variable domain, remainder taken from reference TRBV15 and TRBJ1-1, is DAMVIQNPRYQVTQFGKPVTLSCSQTLNHNVMYWYQQKSSQAPKLLFHYYDKDFNNEADTPDNFQSRRPNTSFCFLDIRSPGLGDTAMYLCATSAWDRATDEAFFGQGTRLTVV.